This T cell receptor (beta chain) was observed in a study of cytomegalovirus exposure and HLA in healthy donors. Background on the study: Most genotyped donors, 65% to 90% of about 400, had Caucasian-associated genetic ancestry.

This PCR relied on a set of 60 Vbeta primers and 13 Jbeta primers. The data were produced by immunoSEQ multiplex PCR, yet TCRdb's version contains in-frame clones alone and is incomplete. The sample consists of roughly 150,000 clones, around 80% of them appearing once. The V gene's germline CDR1 is MGHDK and CDR2 SYGVNS. CDR3 length: 17 residues. V dropped 0 bases and J dropped 9; count of bases not matched to a gene: 12. This receptor was taken from a male donor in good health and CMV-seropositive. The sample comprised PBMCs. This sequence joins TRBV25-1 and TRBJ2-1, with TRBD2 matching 9 bases. This CDR3 reads CASSEYAGGRALGEQFF. The DNA for the CDR3 is TGTGCCAGCAGTGAATATGCGGGCGGGAGGGCCCTTGGTGAGCAGTTCTTC.